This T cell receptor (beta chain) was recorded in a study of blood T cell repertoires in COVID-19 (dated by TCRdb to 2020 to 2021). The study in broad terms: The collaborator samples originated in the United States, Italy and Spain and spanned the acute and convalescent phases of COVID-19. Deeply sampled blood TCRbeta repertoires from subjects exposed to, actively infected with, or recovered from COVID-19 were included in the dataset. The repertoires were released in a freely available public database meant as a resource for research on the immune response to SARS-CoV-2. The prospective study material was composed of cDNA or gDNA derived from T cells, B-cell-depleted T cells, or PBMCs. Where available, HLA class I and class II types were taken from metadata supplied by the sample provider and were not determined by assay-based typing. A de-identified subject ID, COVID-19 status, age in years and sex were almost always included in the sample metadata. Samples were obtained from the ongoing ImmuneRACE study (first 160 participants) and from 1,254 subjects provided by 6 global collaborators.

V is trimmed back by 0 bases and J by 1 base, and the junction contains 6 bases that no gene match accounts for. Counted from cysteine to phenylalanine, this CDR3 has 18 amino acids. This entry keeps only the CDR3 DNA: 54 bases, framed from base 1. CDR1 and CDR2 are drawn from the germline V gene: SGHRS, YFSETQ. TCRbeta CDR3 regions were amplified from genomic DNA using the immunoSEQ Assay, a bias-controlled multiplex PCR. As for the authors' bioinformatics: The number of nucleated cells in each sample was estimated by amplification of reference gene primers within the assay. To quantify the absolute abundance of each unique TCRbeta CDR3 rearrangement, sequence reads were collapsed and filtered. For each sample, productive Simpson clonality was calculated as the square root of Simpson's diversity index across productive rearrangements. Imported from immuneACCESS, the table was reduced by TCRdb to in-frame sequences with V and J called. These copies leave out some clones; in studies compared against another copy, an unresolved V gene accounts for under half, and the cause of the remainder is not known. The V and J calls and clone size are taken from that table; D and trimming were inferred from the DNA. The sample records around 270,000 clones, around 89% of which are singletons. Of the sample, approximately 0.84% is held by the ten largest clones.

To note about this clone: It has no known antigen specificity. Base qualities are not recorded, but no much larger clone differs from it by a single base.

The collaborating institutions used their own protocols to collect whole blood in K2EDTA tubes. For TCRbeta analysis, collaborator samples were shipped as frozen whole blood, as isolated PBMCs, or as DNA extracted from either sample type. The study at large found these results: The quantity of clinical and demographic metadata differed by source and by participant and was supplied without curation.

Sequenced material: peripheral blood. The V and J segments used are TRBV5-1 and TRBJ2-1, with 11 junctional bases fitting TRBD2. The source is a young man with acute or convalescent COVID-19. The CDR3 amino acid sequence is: CASSLGLAGGGSYNEQFF. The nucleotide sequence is TGCGCCAGCAGCTTGGGCCTAGCGGGAGGAGGGTCCTACAATGAGCAGTTCTTC.